This T cell receptor (beta chain) derives from a study of CD8+CD57+ T cells in acquired aplastic anemia (dated by TCRdb to between 2018 and 2020). Regarding the study in general: A mean of about 3.2 ug of DNA, ranging from about 0.17 to 30 ug, was extracted from sorted CD4+ and CD8+ cells. A CD8+CD57+ expansion meant a frequency higher than the mean frequency seen in healthy subjects.

Profiling of TCR beta VDJ combinations and CDR3 sequences used genomic DNA as the template. TCR repertoire sequencing was run on an Illumina HiSeq 2000. In the source study's methods: Repertoires were assessed using TRBV/TRBJ rearrangement plots, CDR3 size and DJ length profiles, and Simpson's diversity index. The most abundant DNA sequence in the deep sequencing data was taken as the immunodominant clone. CDR3 amino acid sequences were screened for sharing across subjects and compared with published repertoires and the VDJdb database. The raw public data were reprocessed by TCRdb itself: fastp quality trimming at Q25, MiXCR clonotype calling, in-frame beta chains only. Every distinct CDR3 protein forms one entry, paired with its most common genes and DNA. The V and J calls shown here were made by TCRdb, not taken from the authors' results. For this sample there are just over 450,000 distinct CDR3 sequences; roughly a third appear just once. 0.82% of the sample is in the top ten clones.

General study outcomes and caveats: No significant difference in CD8+ Simpson's diversity was found between patients and healthy controls (P=0.060). Around 30 CD8+ CDR3 sequences were shared between patients and controls but appeared highly expressed in patients and within their immunodominant clones.

This clonotype was seen repeatedly, ten times or more. The antigen this receptor binds is unknown. The input lacks base qualities; no much larger clone sits a single base away. V is cut by 5 bases and J by 7 bases, and the space between the germline ends is 9 bases. Inclusive of the bounding cysteine and phenylalanine, the CDR3 is 11 residues long. The entry retains the CDR3 DNA only, 33 bases that are in frame from base 1. Based on the germline V gene, the CDR1 and CDR2 sequences are SGHDT and YYEEEE. Flow cytometry had shown CD8+CD57+ cell expansion in the patients selected for sequencing. Every patient had severe acquired aplastic anemia, diagnosed using the International Study of Aplastic Anemia and Agranulocytosis and Camitta criteria. At the time blood was sampled, none of the patients had received any therapy. TCR repertoires of sorted CD4+ and CD8+ blood T cells from severe aplastic anemia patients and healthy subjects were deep-sequenced in the study. Patients were enrolled in the USA under clinicaltrials.gov protocols 00001620, 01623167, 00001397, 00071045, 00081523 and 00961064. Ficoll-Paque density gradient centrifugation was used to isolate peripheral blood mononuclear cells. Before DNA extraction, CD4+ and CD8+ T cells were sorted by FACS or by magnetic beads.

The sequencing input was sorted CD4+, CD8+, or CD8+CD57+ T cells (not recorded which) from PBMCs. This sequence originates from a human donor with aplastic anemia. The chain is assembled from TRBV5-6 and TRBJ1-2; the D gene remains uncertain. The DNA sequence is given as TGTGCCAGCAGAAAAGGAGGTGGCTACACCTTC. Translated, this gives CASRKGGGYTF.